The next 27 T cell receptor beta chains were all read from a single sample in a study of tumor-infiltrating lymphocytes in primary liver carcinoma. Priming with a constant-region primer yielded TCR beta cDNA from about 540 ng total RNA. Each TCR beta library was derived from three nested multiplex PCR rounds that employed slightly modified ARM-PCR. Each of the first two PCR rounds ran approximately 11 cycles with TRBV1-TRBV30 forward and C-beta reverse primers. Via MiXCR, TCRdb re-called the multiplex PCR reads, giving one row per CDR3 protein. This table holds tens of thousands of distinct CDR3 sequences, roughly 70% found once. Both RNA and DNA were isolated together from roughly 20-30 mg of bulk tissue that had not been sorted. Input material: liver tumor tissue from sampling region 4. As for subset: tumor region T4, right-lateral pole. The receptor source for this set is a man aged 40-55 years with primary liver carcinoma and hepatitis B virus infection.

Remarks on this clonotype: At one boundary the junction diverges from the germline segment, which might be a read error. V is TRBV5-5 and J is TRBJ1-1; D remains ambiguous. The CDR3 consists of 15 residues. Germline CDR1 reads SGHKS; CDR2 reads YYEKEE (reference sequence). The chain's CDR3 is CASSHEGKRYAEAFF. CDR3 nucleotide sequence: TGCGCCAGCAGCCATGAGGGTAAGCGGTACGCTGAAGCTTTCTTT.

A remark on this clonotype: One end of the junction fails to match germline, which may point to a read error. The CDR3 loop is CASSRALVLPFHF. In nucleotides, the CDR3 is TGTGCCAGCAGCCGGGCACTGGTTTTACCCTTCCACTTT. The chain joins TRBV11-1 to TRBJ1-6; D is undetermined. The CDR3 sequence is 13 residues long. The V gene's germline CDR1 is SGHAT and CDR2 FQDESV (reference sequence).

On this clonotype: This may be a read error, as it is one base from a much larger clone. The CDR3 does not end in the conserved phenylalanine or tryptophan, so this is likely a read error. CDR3 DNA sequence: TGTGCCTGGAGTAACGACGGGACAGGGACCACTGAAGCTTTCGTT. Encoded protein: CAWSNDGTGTTEAFV. V usage is TRBV30 and J usage is TRBJ1-1, with 9 bases lining up with TRBD1. V dropped 2 bases and J dropped 4; count of bases not matched to a gene: 8. CDR1 and CDR2 from the germline V gene are GTSNPN and SVGIG (reference sequence). CDR3 length: 15 residues.

Regarding this clonotype: No conserved phenylalanine or tryptophan is present at the end of the CDR3, so a read error is the likely explanation. The J gene is TRBJ2-5, the V gene TRBV29-1; TRBD1 agrees at 8 bases. Germline-derived CDR1 and CDR2 are SQVTM and ANQGSEA. The CDR3 is 15 residues long. The CDR3 sequence: CRVGGTGPPTETQYL. CDR3 in DNA: TGCAGGGTTGGGGGGACAGGACCTCCGACGGAGACCCAGTACCTC.

To note about this clonotype: At one of its ends the junction is not consistent with the germline gene, which may arise from a read error. V is TRBV7-9 and J is TRBJ2-3; weak D call: TRBD1 (6 bases). CDR1 and CDR2 from the germline V gene are SEHNR and FQNEAQ (reference sequence). The CDR3 has 15 residues. The CDR3 here is CASSSYRDGADMQYF. CDR3 bases: TGTGCCAGTAGCTCGTACAGGGACGGGGCAGATATGCAGTATTTT.

With respect to this clonotype: Compared with germline, one end of the junction differs, possibly owing to a read error. V gene TRBV12-3 or TRBV12-4 combines with J gene TRBJ2-5; 7 bases line up with TRBD2. CDR3 length: 14 amino acids. CDR3 in amino acids: CASIPREDLLTQNF. The CDR3 region has the DNA TGTGCCAGTATCCCCCGGGAGGATCTGTTAACCCAGAACTTC.

This chain links TRBV20-1 with TRBJ2-2; the match to TRBD2 covers 10 bases. Germline CDR1 and CDR2: DFQATT and SNEGSKA (reference sequence). After removal of 1 base from V and 3 bases from J, the junction contained 2 bases not matched to a gene. The CDR3 has 15 residues. CDR3 in DNA: TGCAGTGCTAGAGGGACTAGCGGAGACACCGGGGAGCTGTTTTTT. It codes for CSARGTSGDTGELFF.

A note on this clonotype: Relative to the germline gene, one junction end is altered; a read error may explain this. The chain employs TRBV5-4 and TRBJ2-5, with 9 bases that match TRBD2. CDR3 size: 15 residues. The germline V gene has CDR1 SGHNT and CDR2 YYREEE (reference sequence). CDR3 in DNA: TGTGCCAGCAGCCTTTCCGGGACTAGCATTGAGACCCAGTGTTTC. It is translated as CASSLSGTSIETQCF.

With regard to this clonotype: One junction end disagrees with the germline gene, perhaps due to a read error. The CDR3 reads CASSAHPNRTNYGYTF. The CDR3 nucleotides are TGTGCCAGCAGCGCTCACCCGAACAGAACTAACTATGGCTACACCTTT. The chain uses TRBV5-5 and TRBJ1-2; no clear D gene. CDR1 SGHKS and CDR2 YYEKEE come from the germline V gene (reference sequence). The CDR3 runs to 16 residues.

This clonotype was seen a single time. The genes are TRBV6-6 and TRBJ1-1; D unresolved. The ends were cut back, 6 bases at V and 6 bases at J, with 14 bases in the middle. The germline V gene has CDR1 MNHNY and CDR2 SVGAGI (reference sequence). The length of the CDR3 is 13 residues. CDR3 DNA: TGTGCCAGCAGCACGGGGAGGACTGCTGAAGCTTTCTTT. It translates to CASSTGRTAEAFF.

This clonotype is medium-sized within its sample. This chain connects TRBV29-1 to TRBJ1-4; 10 bases line up with TRBD1. The germline CDR1 and CDR2 sequences are SQVTM and ANQGSEA. J was trimmed by 6 bases and V by 6 bases; bases with no gene match: 4. The length of the CDR3 is 13 residues. CDR3 in amino acids: CSVWDRGDEKLFF. The CDR3 DNA sequence: TGCAGCGTATGGGACAGGGGAGATGAAAAACTGTTTTTT.

CDR3 nucleotides: TGCGCCAGTATCTTCGAAACTAGCGGGAGGAACACCGGGGAGCTGTTTTTT. It specifies CASIFETSGRNTGELFF. This rearrangement joins TRBV5-1 to TRBJ2-2; 11 bases map to TRBD2. The CDR3 loop spans 17 amino acids. Losses at the gene ends were 8 bases for V and 1 base for J; bases not matched to a gene: 10. The germline gives CDR1 SGHRS, CDR2 YFSETQ. The whole variable domain, remainder taken from reference TRBV5-1 and TRBJ2-2, is KAGVTQTPRYLIKTRGQQVTLSCSPISGHRSVSWYQQTPGQGLQFLFEYFSETQRNKGNFPGRFSGRQFSNSRSEMNVSTLELGDSALYLCASIFETSGRNTGELFFGEGSRLTVL.

This clonotype is termed medium-sized. The chain carries TRBV5-4 and TRBJ2-7, with 8 positions matching TRBD1. Per the germline V gene, CDR1 is SGHNT and CDR2 is YYREEE (reference sequence). The ends lost 3 bases at V and 6 bases at J; junction bases unmatched: 11. This CDR3 comprises 15 residues. In DNA form, the CDR3 reads TGTGCCAGCAGCTCTGGGACAGGCGCGAGAGGCGAGCAGTACTTC. Protein sequence: CASSSGTGARGEQYF.

The chain couples TRBV28 to TRBJ2-1; 9 nucleotides match TRBD2. The CDR3 is 15 residues long. Germline values: CDR1 MDHEN, CDR2 SYDVKM. The CDR3 DNA is TGTGTCAGTAGAAATAGCGGGAGCTCCTACAATGAGCAGTTCTTC. Amino acids: CVSRNSGSSYNEQFF.

Comment on this clonotype: A junction boundary mismatches the germline segment, possibly from a read error. The V gene is TRBV29-1, the J gene TRBJ2-7, with D unclear. The CDR3 runs to 16 residues. Germline V gene sequence: CDR1 SQVTM, CDR2 ANQGSEA. The CDR3 DNA is TGCTGCGCCATGACATCTGGGAATGGCACTCCCTACGATCAGTACTTC. It codes for CCAMTSGNGTPYDQYF.

This rearrangement joins TRBV29-1 to TRBJ2-6, with D hard to call. The CDR3 is 13 amino acids. Trimming shortened V by 6 bases and J by 0 bases, and 6 bases separated the two germline ends. Germline V gene data show CDR1 as SQVTM and CDR2 as ANQGSEA. The CDR3 here is CSVRSSGANVLTF. CDR3 coding DNA: TGCAGCGTCAGGAGCTCTGGGGCCAACGTCCTGACTTTC.

V usage is TRBV6-1 and J usage is TRBJ2-3; TRBD2 matches at 12 bases. CDR1 is MNHNS, CDR2 SASEGT, per germline. This CDR3 spans 16 amino acids. The CDR3 DNA is TGTACAAGCAGCCGGACTAGCGGGACTGTAACAGATACGCAGTATTTT. Protein: CTSSRTSGTVTDTQYF.

A note on this clonotype: No conserved phenylalanine or tryptophan ends this CDR3, so it is likely a read error. V is TRBV11-3 and J is TRBJ1-5; D is possibly TRBD1 (5 bases). The V end was cut by 8 bases, the J end by 0 bases, with 11 bases between. The CDR3 contains 14 residues. Germline loops: CDR1 SGHNT, CDR2 YENEEA. The CDR3 DNA reads TGTGCCAGCTGTGACAGCTATAGCAATCAGCCCCAGCATCTA. The encoded protein is CASCDSYSNQPQHL.

With respect to this clonotype: The junction departs from the called germline gene at one end, perhaps through a read error. This chain connects TRBV13 to TRBJ2-1, with D unresolved. CDR3 length: 11 residues. CDR1 and CDR2 (germline): PRHDT, FYEKMQ (reference sequence). The CDR3 loop is CASNLNDERFF. Here the CDR3 DNA reads TGTGCCAGCAACTTAAATGATGAGCGGTTCTTC.

Remarks on this clonotype: Given the absence of the conserved phenylalanine or tryptophan at the CDR3 end, a read error is likely. The chain recombines TRBV11-1 with TRBJ2-7, with D possibly matching TRBD2 (6 bases). The CDR3 runs 15 residues. Germline V CDR1 and CDR2: SGHAT, FQDESV (reference sequence). CDR3 nucleotide sequence: TGTGCCAGGAGCTTAACGGGATCGGGAGAATACGAGCAGTACAAC. Translated: CARSLTGSGEYEQYN.

This clonotype showed up just a few times. Since a much larger clone is just one base distant, this may be a read error. V and J are TRBV11-2 and TRBJ2-7; 10 bases agree with TRBD1. V was clipped by 6 bases and J by 3 bases; unmatched bases: 17. Germline V gene lookup returns CDR1 SGHAT and CDR2 FQNNGV. This CDR3 spans 18 amino acids. The DNA for the CDR3 is TGTGCCAGCAGTCGCATAAACCGGGACAGGGGTAAAGGCTACGAGCAGTACTTC. Its translation is CASSRINRDRGKGYEQYF.

The sample holds one count of this clonotype. One junction end does not reproduce the germline sequence, and a read error may be involved. V gene TRBV6-5 combines with J gene TRBJ2-7, with D hard to call. This CDR3 has 14 amino acids. Looked up from germline, CDR1 is MNHEY and CDR2 is SVGAGI. The CDR3 loop is CASSAGIGRYEQCF. The CDR3 bases are TGTGCCAGCAGTGCTGGGATAGGACGCTACGAGCAGTGCTTC.

On this clonotype: The conserved final phenylalanine or tryptophan is absent from the CDR3, which likely points to a read error. V is TRBV12-3 or TRBV12-4 and J is TRBJ1-2; unclear D gene. Trimming stripped 10 bases from V and 6 bases from J, with 15 bases between. The CDR3 runs 12 residues. The CDR3 DNA follows: TGTGCCATCGGACGGGGTGTCGATGGCTACACCTCC. This gives the protein CAIGRGVDGYTS.

This sequence joins TRBV4-3 and TRBJ2-1; unclear D gene. Germline V gene sequence: CDR1 LGHNA, CDR2 YSLEER. The CDR3 extends over 16 amino acids. Trimming removed 2 bases at V and 5 bases at J, with 16 bases between. CDR3 loop: CASSQSTPPADNEQFF. The CDR3 DNA reads as TGCGCCAGCAGCCAATCCACCCCTCCGGCGGACAATGAGCAGTTCTTC.

Notes on this clonotype: Germline is not matched at one junction end, which may reflect a read error. The rearrangement uses TRBV4-2 and TRBJ2-2; D unresolved. Looked up from germline, CDR1 is LGHNA and CDR2 is YNFKEQ. The CDR3 sequence is 14 residues long. Here the CDR3 reads CTSDQVGNTGELFF. CDR3 DNA: TGTACCAGCGACCAAGTGGGGAACACCGGGGAGCTGTTTTTT.

This clonotype turned up a few times. Because the CDR3 is missing its conserved closing phenylalanine or tryptophan, this is likely a read error. Because the CDR3's place on the DNA is in doubt, the DNA is left out and the CDR3 is given as listed by TCRdb. J is TRBJ1-1 and V is TRBV29-1; the D call in the table, TRBD1, was not verified against the DNA. Ends included, the CDR3 has 15 residues. Looked up from germline, CDR1 is SQVTM and CDR2 is ANQGSEA. CDR3 loop: CSTVVVGGLNTGALY.

The table lists this clonotype with a count of one. A read error may account for a junction end that differs from germline. This chain's CDR3 is CAISLNLTSYGYTF. DNA of the CDR3: TGTGCCATCAGTTTGAACTTAACTAGCTATGGCTACACCTTC. The J gene is TRBJ1-2, the V gene TRBV12-3 or TRBV12-4; the D is unclear. The CDR3 is made up of 14 amino acids.